A single sample is the source of the 3 T cell receptor beta chains below, sequenced in a study of cytomegalovirus exposure and HLA in healthy donors. The PCR employed 60 Vbeta primers together with 13 Jbeta primers. Sequencing was performed with immunoSEQ multiplex PCR; in TCRdb, only in-frame clones are kept and a portion is missing. The repertoire holds approximately 190,000 clones, roughly 80% seen once, with over 3.5% in the top ten. Sequenced material: PBMCs. Receptors originate from a man aged 50 or older in good health and CMV-seronegative.

V is TRBV19 and J is TRBJ1-4, with D possibly being TRBD1 (5 bases). Trimming cost V 4 bases and J 8 bases, with 5 bases left between them. In germline, CDR1 is LNHDA, CDR2 SQIVND (reference sequence). This CDR3 has 11 amino acids. The CDR3 DNA reads TGTGCCAGTAGTAACAGGGAAAAACTGTTTTTT. Protein product: CASSNREKLFF.

The chain recombines TRBV4-3 with TRBJ1-6; D is possibly TRBD1 (6 bases). Germline CDR1 and CDR2: LGHNA and YSLEER. Trimming removed 6 bases from V and 11 bases from J, with 17 bases in between. The CDR3 consists of 14 residues. CDR3 DNA sequence: TGCGCCAGCAGGGCCTCGGGGGGCGCGACACCCCTCCACTTT. Amino acid sequence: CASRASGGATPLHF.

The chain employs TRBV4-1 and TRBJ2-2, with 10 positions matching TRBD2. This CDR3 region has 17 residues. Germline values: CDR1 MGHRA, CDR2 YSYEKL. V shed 4 bases, J shed 7 bases, and the junction held 12 bases outside the gene matches. The CDR3 DNA sequence: TGCGCCAGCAGCCCCTATGTAGCGGGGGGTATCGGCGGGGAGCTGTTTTTT. As protein: CASSPYVAGGIGGELFF.